The source of this T cell receptor (beta chain) is a study of shared clonotypes between healthy human individuals. Germline V CDR1 and CDR2: MDHEN, SYDVKM. Trimming removed 7 bases at V and 0 bases at J, with 16 bases between. This CDR3 has 17 amino acids. Original analysis: ImmunoSEQ gave junction-only sequences without quality scores, so filtering differed. Produced via immunoSEQ multiplex PCR; TCRdb's table is partial and in-frame only. That table supplies the V and J calls and clone size; D and trimming were determined from the DNA. The sample lists about 2.4 million clones, around nine tenths seen once, with under 0.15% in the top ten. Regarding the study as a whole: Generally, naive subsets (rather than memory subsets) showed larger estimated richness.

Regarding this clone: Its antigen is not known.

Material: naive CD4+ T cells sorted from blood. The sample's subset: CD45RA+ positively selected. This clonotype was obtained from a man in his late teens or twenties in good health. V usage is TRBV28 and J usage is TRBJ2-6, with D perhaps TRBD1 or TRBD2 (6 bases each). The CDR3 spells CASKGGDNNSGANVLTF. DNA of the CDR3: TGTGCCAGCAAAGGCGGGGACAATAACTCTGGGGCCAACGTCCTGACTTTC.